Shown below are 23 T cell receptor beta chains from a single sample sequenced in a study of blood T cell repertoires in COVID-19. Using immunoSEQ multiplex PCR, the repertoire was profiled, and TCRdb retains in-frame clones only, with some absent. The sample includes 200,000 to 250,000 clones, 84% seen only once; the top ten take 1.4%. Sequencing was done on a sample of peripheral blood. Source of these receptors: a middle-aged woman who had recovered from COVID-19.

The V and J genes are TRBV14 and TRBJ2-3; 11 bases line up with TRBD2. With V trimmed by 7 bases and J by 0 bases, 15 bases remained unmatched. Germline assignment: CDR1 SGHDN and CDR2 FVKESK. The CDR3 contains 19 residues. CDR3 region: CASKRTSGPPFTSTDTQYF. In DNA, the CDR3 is TGTGCCAGCAAACGGACTAGCGGGCCTCCATTCACTAGCACAGATACGCAGTATTTT.

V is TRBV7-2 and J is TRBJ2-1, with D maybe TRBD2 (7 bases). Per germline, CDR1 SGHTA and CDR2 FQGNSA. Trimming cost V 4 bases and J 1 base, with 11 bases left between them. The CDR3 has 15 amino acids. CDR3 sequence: CASSSRGGSYNEQFF. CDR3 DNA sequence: TGTGCCAGCAGCTCTAGGGGGGGATCCTACAATGAGCAGTTCTTC.

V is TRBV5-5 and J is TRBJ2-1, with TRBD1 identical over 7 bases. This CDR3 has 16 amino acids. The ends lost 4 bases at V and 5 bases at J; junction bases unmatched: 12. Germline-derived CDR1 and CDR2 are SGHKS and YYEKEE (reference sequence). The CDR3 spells CASSPGDSRLNNEQFF. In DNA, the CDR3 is TGTGCCAGCAGCCCCGGGGACAGTCGTTTGAACAATGAGCAGTTCTTC.

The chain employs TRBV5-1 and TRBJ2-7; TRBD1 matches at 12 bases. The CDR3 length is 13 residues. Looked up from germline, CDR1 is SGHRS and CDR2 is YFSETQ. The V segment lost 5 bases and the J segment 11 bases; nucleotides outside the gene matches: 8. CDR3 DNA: TGCGCCAGCAGTTCAGCGGGGACAGGGGGCAAGTACTTC. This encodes CASSSAGTGGKYF. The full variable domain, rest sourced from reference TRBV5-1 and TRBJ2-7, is KAGVTQTPRYLIKTRGQQVTLSCSPISGHRSVSWYQQTPGQGLQFLFEYFSETQRNKGNFPGRFSGRQFSNSRSEMNVSTLELGDSALYLCASSSAGTGGKYFGPGTRLTVT.

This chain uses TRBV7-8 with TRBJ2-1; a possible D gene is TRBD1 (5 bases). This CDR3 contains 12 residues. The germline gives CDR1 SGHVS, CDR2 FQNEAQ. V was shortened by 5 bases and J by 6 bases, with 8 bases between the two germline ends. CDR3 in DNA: TGTGCCAGCAGCCCAGGGCTCAATGAGCAGTTCTTC. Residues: CASSPGLNEQFF.

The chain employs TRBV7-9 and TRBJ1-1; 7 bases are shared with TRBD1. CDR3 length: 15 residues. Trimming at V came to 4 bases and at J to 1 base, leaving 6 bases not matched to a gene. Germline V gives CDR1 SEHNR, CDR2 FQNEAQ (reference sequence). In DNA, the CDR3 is TGTGCCAGCAGCTCCAGGGGGGACCCGAACACTGAAGCTTTCTTT. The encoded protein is CASSSRGDPNTEAFF.

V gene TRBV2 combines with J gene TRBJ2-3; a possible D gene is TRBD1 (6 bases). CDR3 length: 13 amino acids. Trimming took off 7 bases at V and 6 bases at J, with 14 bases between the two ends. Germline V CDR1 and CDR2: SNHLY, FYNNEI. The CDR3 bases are TGTGCCAGCACTCCGGGACAAGAGGATACGCAGTATTTT. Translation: CASTPGQEDTQYF.

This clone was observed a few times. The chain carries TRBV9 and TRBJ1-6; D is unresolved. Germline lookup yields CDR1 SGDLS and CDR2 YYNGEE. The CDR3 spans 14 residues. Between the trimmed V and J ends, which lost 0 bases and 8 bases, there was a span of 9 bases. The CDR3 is CASSVVAEDSPLHF. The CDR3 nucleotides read TGTGCCAGCAGCGTAGTGGCAGAAGATTCACCCCTCCACTTT.

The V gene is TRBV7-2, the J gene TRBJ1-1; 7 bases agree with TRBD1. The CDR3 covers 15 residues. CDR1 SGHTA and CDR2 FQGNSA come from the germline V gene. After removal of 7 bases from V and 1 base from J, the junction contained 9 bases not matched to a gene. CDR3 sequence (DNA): TGTGCCAGCACCGGGACAGCCCTGAGGAACACTGAAGCTTTCTTT. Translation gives CASTGTALRNTEAFF.

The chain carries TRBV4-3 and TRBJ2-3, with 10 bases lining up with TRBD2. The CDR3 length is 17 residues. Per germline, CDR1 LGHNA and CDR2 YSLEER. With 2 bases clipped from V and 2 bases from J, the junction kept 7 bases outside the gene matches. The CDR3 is CASSQNRLAGFTDTQYF. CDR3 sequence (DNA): TGCGCCAGCAGCCAAAACCGACTAGCGGGTTTCACAGATACGCAGTATTTT.

The CDR3 is CASSLGGGAYNEQFF. As DNA, the CDR3 is TGTGCCAGCAGCTTGGGCGGGGGGGCTTACAATGAGCAGTTCTTC. The chain carries TRBV11-3 and TRBJ2-1; 9 positions agree with TRBD2. Looked up from germline, CDR1 is SGHNT and CDR2 is YENEEA. The CDR3 runs to 15 residues. Trimming cost V 3 bases and J 4 bases; bases outside gene matches: 4.

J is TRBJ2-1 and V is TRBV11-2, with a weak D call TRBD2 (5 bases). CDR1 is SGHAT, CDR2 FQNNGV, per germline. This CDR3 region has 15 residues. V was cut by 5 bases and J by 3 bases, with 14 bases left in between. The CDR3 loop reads CASSHWTGDYNEQFF. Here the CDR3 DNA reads TGTGCCAGCAGCCATTGGACTGGAGACTACAATGAGCAGTTCTTC. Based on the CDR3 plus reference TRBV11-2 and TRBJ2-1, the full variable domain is EAGVAQSPRYKIIEKRQSVAFWCNPISGHATLYWYQQILGQGPKLLIQFQNNGVVDDSQLPKDRFSAERLKGVDSTLKIQPAKLEDSAVYLCASSHWTGDYNEQFFGPGTRLTVL.

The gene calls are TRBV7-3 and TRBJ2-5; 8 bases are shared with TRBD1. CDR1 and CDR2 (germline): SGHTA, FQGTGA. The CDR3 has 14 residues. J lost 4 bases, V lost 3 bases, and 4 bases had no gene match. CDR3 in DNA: TGTGCCAGCAGCTTCACAGGGGGAGGAGAGACCCAGTACTTC. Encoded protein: CASSFTGGGETQYF.

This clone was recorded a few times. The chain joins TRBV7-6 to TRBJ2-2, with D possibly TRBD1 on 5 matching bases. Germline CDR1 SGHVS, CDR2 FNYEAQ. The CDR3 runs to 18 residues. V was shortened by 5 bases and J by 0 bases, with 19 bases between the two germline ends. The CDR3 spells CASSPRHRQKSNTGELFF. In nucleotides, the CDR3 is TGTGCCAGCAGCCCCCGACACCGACAGAAGTCGAACACCGGGGAGCTGTTTTTT.

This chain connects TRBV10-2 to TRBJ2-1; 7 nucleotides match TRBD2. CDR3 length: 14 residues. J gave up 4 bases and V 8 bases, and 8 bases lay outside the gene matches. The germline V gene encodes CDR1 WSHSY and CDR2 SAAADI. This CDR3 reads CASGFAGDYNEQFF. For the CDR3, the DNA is TGCGCCAGCGGTTTTGCGGGAGATTACAATGAGCAGTTCTTC.

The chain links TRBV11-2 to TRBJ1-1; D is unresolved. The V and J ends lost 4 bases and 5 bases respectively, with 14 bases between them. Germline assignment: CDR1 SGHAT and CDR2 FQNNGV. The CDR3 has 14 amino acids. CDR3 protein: CASSYGGFQTEAFF. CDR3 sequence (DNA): TGTGCCAGCAGCTATGGCGGGTTTCAGACTGAAGCTTTCTTT.

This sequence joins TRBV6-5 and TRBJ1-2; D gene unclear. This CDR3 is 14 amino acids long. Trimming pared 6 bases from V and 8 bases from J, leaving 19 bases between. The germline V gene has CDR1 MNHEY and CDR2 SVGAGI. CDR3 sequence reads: CASSRLGSFSGYTF. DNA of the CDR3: TGTGCCAGCAGCCGCCTTGGCTCTTTCTCCGGCTACACCTTC.

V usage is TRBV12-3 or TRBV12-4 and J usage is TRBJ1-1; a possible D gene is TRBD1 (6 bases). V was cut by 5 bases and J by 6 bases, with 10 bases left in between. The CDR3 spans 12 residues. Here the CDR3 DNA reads TGTGCCAGCAGTCCAGGACAGCCTGAAGCTTTCTTT. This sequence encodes CASSPGQPEAFF.

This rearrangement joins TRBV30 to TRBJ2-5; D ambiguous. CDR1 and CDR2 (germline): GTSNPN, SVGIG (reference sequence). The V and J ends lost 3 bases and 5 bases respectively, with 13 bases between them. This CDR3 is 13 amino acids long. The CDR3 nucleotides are TGTGCCTGGAGGATCTCACCCGGGGAGACCCAGTACTTC. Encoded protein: CAWRISPGETQYF.

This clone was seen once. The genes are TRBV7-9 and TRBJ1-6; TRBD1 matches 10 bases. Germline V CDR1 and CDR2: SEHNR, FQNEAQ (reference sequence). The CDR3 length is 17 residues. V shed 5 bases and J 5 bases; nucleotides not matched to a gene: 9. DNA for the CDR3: TGTGCCAGCAGCAAGGGACAGGGGTCAACTAATAATTCACCCCTCCACTTT. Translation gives CASSKGQGSTNNSPLHF.

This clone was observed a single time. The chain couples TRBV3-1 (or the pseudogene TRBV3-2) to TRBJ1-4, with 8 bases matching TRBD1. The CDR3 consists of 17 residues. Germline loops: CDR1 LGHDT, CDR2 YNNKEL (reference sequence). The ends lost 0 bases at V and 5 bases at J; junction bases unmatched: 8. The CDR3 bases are TGTGCCAGCAGCCAAGACCGCAGGGGACAGGTCAATGAAAAACTGTTTTTT. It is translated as CASSQDRRGQVNEKLFF.

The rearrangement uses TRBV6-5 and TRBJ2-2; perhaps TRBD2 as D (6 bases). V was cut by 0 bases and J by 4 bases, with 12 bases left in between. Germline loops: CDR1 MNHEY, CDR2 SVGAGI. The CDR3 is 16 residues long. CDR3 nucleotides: TGTGCCAGCAGTTACTCGGGCGGGGTAGGCACCGGGGAGCTGTTTTTT. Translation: CASSYSGGVGTGELFF.

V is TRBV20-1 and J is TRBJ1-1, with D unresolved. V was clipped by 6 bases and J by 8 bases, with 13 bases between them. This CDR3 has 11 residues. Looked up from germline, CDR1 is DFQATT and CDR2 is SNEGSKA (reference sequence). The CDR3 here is CSAPRSSEAFF. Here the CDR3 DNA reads TGCAGTGCGCCGCGGTCCTCGGAAGCTTTCTTT.